This T cell receptor (beta chain) came from a study of CXCR3-negative and CXCR3-positive naive CD8 T cells. 300,000 cells per CD8+ T cell subset were flow-sorted in triplicate. Naive CD8+ T cells carried a CD45RO-CCR7+CD27+CD95- phenotype. CDR3 length: 14 amino acids. Germline lookup yields CDR1 SGHAT and CDR2 FQDESV (reference sequence). TRB cDNA libraries were made by UMI-labeled 5' RACE. TCRdb reprocessed the 5' RACE reads, keeping one entry per CDR3 protein, no DNA. This sample carries tens of thousands of distinct CDR3 sequences, with approximately 2.6% going to the ten biggest clones. This clonotype shows up as medium-sized (0.01 to 0.1%) by frequency. Its antigen is unknown. Findings of the study overall: Cryopreservation partially decreased CXCR3 expression, and most assays used fresh PBMCs. Naive cells positive for CXCR3 carried more hydrophobic TRB CDR3s than CXCR3-negative ones.

The sample consisted of naive CXCR3- CD8+ T cells from blood. Subset meaning: CD45RO-CCR7+CD27+CD95- naive CD8+ T cells lacking CXCR3 (TNR3-). The sequence was collected from a human donor in good health. Some clones in this sample may be carry-over from other donors' samples. The chain carries TRBV11-1 and TRBJ2-1; TCRdb's D call, TRBD1, is unchecked because there is no DNA. CDR3 amino acids: CASSQGTGTTEQFF.